This T cell receptor beta chain came from a study of human T cells and chemical hapten exposure. Study-wide background: Chiefly female patients presented with alopecia areata, totalis or universalis.

This clonotype was observed many times. The target antigen is unknown. Whole-study findings and limits: Sensitizing with DPC caused no change in TCRs above 1 in 1000 frequency.

Time point: patch test 1, 2 weeks after DPC sensitization. Treatment in this sample: therapeutic diphenylcyclopropenone sensitization with weekly scalp DPC. The library labeled individual cDNA molecules by adding unique molecular identifiers to them. TCRdb re-called the RACE reads through MiXCR, storing one row per CDR3 protein. The data contain 75,000 to 95,000 distinct CDR3 sequences, about 11% of them seen just once; the ten biggest clones take up around 3.2%. V trimming: 10 bases; J trimming: 6 bases; junction bases outside the gene matches: 5. Germline V gives CDR1 MNHEY, CDR2 SVGAGI. The CDR3 is made up of 12 amino acids.

Sequencing was performed on whole blood, taken in connection with sensitization to the hapten diphenylcyclopropenone (DPC). This receptor was obtained from a woman aged 55-69 years with alopecia areata. Some clones in this sample may be carry-over from other donors' samples. V and J are TRBV6-5 and TRBJ1-2, with TRBD1 matching over 10 bases. The CDR3 region is CATEGQGNGYTF. CDR3 nucleotide sequence: TGTGCCACCGAGGGACAGGGGAATGGCTACACCTTC.